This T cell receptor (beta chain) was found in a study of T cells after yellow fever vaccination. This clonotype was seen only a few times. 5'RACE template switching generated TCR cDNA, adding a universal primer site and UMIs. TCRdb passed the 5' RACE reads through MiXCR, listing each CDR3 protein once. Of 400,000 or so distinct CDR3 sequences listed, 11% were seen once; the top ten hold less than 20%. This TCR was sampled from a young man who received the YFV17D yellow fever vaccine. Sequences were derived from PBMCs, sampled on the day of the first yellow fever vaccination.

CDR3 in amino acids: CASSLSKGQPQHF. The CDR3 DNA sequence: TGTGCCAGCAGCTTGAGTAAGGGCCAGCCCCAGCATTTT. The V call is TRBV5-5, the J call TRBJ1-5; D is uncertain. Per the germline V gene, CDR1 is SGHKS and CDR2 is YYEKEE (reference sequence). There are 13 residues in the CDR3. The V end lost 1 base, the J end lost 7 bases, and 9 bases lay between the germline ends.